This T cell receptor (beta chain) emerged from a study of cytomegalovirus exposure and HLA in healthy donors (dated by TCRdb to 2016 to 2017). Concerning the study at large: In an earlier analysis of some 550 of the donors, under 300 Gb of sequence data and 90 million to 120 million unique TCR beta sequences from about 190 million T cells were reported. An early release covering around 630 HLA-typed donors comprised approximately 290 gigabases of sequencing data and around 85 million unique TCR sequences. Of the roughly 400 genotyped donors, about 80% fell in the genetic ancestry cluster associated with self-reported Caucasian donors. The aim of the study was to test whether cataloging public T cell receptors could identify signatures of past pathogen exposure. The study used immunosequencing to profile the T cell repertoires of approximately 650 subjects and linked those repertoires to cytomegalovirus serostatus. Along with the roughly 670-subject first cohort, a separate validation cohort of roughly 110 different subjects was used. High-throughput TCR immunosequencing, statistical association of individual TCRs with disease status, and machine learning were combined to predict cytomegalovirus infection status. To study patterns of TCR occurrence, a later analysis re-analyzed previously published TCR beta repertoires from 666 donors and added high-resolution HLA genotyping. Rather than drawing on any new phenotypic data, the later analysis identified candidate immune exposures from TCR beta sequences and the way those sequences occurred across donors. In an earlier analysis of a few hundred of the donors, high-throughput TCR beta sequencing was used to judge whether each TCR beta V gene segment behaved as functional or pseudogenic. Donor age, sex, ethnicity and CMV serostatus were compiled together with the repertoire data. Genome-wide SNP genotypes for about 55% of the roughly 670 donors were used in a later genetic analysis, which treated that subset as a discovery cohort. All discovery cohort repertoires had been generated using a single sequencing platform. Both class I and class II loci were covered by HLA typing, at four-digit resolution. The number of donors typed differed by locus, with about 629-640 for A, B, C, DRB1 and DQB1, around 500 for DQA1, over 600 for DPA1, and around 450 for DPB1. Four to six DR-DQ haplotypes were handled as single units for association and clustering because linkage in the cohort was strong. Among 398 genotyped donors of the cohort, an average of roughly 230,000 unique TCR beta nucleotide sequences was sequenced per donor, of which 15% to 20% were non-productive.

The cohort comprised some 680 healthy bone marrow donors. At the time of sampling, every cohort member was nominally healthy, though immune exposures that went unrecorded were likely present. The donor tested CMV seronegative, placing the donor among the approximately 360 seronegative members of the cohort. A peripheral blood sample was provided by each donor, and peripheral blood mononuclear cells were used for TCR beta sequencing. Genomic DNA extraction from the blood cell samples was performed with the Qiagen DNeasy Blood Extraction Kit. Points on this clone: Its antigen is unknown. Per-base quality was not reported, and no clone a single base away is much larger than it.

The method behind the library was the immunoSEQ multiplex PCR assay. A mixture of 60 forward primers for TCR Vbeta segments and 13 reverse primers for TCR Jbeta segments was used in the multiplex PCR. A multiplex PCR assay on genomic DNA amplified the CDR3 region of rearranged TCR beta genes. Amplified TCR beta libraries were sequenced as 87-base-pair reads on the Illumina HiSeq System. Under the source paper's analysis protocol: In a later analysis, tens of millions of unique TCR beta chains were counted across the approximately 620 repertoires, and roughly 11 million of these chains were shared by at least two donors. To remove PCR and sequencing errors, raw reads were error-corrected and collapsed into unique sequences using a nearest-neighbor algorithm that merged closely related sequences. Alignment of CDR3 sequences to IMGT reference sequences was used to assign V, D and J gene segments. For a sequence to be retained, a match of at least six nucleotides was required to both a V gene segment and a J gene segment. A rearrangement was called productive if the CDR3 had no stop codons and remained in frame with V and J, and every other rearrangement was called non-productive. Following IMGT convention, CDR3 was defined as the stretch from the second conserved V-encoded cysteine up to the conserved J-encoded phenylalanine. The earlier analysis of about 570 of the donors excluded any sequence lacking an unambiguous match to a single V gene segment. In an earlier analysis of around 590 of the donors, a V segment was called functional when productive rearrangements were above 56.7%, and segregating when the standard deviation between donors exceeded 5%. To diagnose cytomegalovirus status from the catalog of TCR beta chain sequences, a statistical classification framework was built. A later analysis assigned V and J genes by comparing TCR nucleotide sequences with IMGT/GENE-DB human TR gene sequences. The TCRdist pipeline was used in a later analysis to assign CDR3 sequences and most-parsimonious VDJ recombination scenarios. A later analysis defined each TCR beta chain by its CDR3 amino acid sequence plus V-gene family, and excluded reads lacking a unique V-gene family. As a way to deal with suspected cross-contamination and a sequencing artifact, a later analysis dropped roughly 620 nucleotide sequences that were highly shared and had low generation probability. A later analysis calculated a clonal expansion index for each public chain from normalized within-repertoire ranks of inferred template counts. Generation probabilities in a later analysis came from a VDJ recombination model fitted to out-of-frame rearrangements, and those results were checked against IGoR. A later analysis scored TCR-TCR, TCR-HLA and TCR-CMV co-occurrence with hypergeometric tests, applying a repertoire-size bias correction to TCR pairs. In a later analysis, false discovery rates were estimated by permuting HLA or CMV assignments 20 times. In a later analysis, co-occurring TCRs were grouped using DBSCAN, and TCRdist sequence similarity was added for clustering within HLA-allele-positive subsets. Repertoires with fewer than 30,000 or more than 120,000 public chains, plus five repertoires with anomalous nucleotide sharing, were excluded from co-occurrence clustering. The table comes from immuneACCESS by way of TCRdb, which keeps in-frame sequences with V and J called. Part of the clones is missing from these tables; in studies checked, under half for an unresolved V gene and the rest for unknown reasons. From that table come the V and J calls and clone size; the DNA was used to work out D and trimming. This sample is represented by approximately 250,000 clones; around 80% of them were singletons. The ten top clones hold about 0.5% of the sample.

V is clipped by 5 bases and J by 3 bases, and the sequence between their germline boundaries is 16 bases long. The CDR3 holds 14 amino acids from the cysteine to the phenylalanine. Just CDR3 DNA is preserved here, 42 bases in frame from base 1. The germline V gene (reference sequence) specifies GTSNPN as CDR1 and SVGIG as CDR2. What the study reported, not specific to this receptor: Several of the top co-occurrence clusters appeared to be linked to parvovirus B19, influenza, CMV and Epstein-Barr virus, according to a later analysis. Some IMGT-functional V segments, including TRBV6-2 and TRBV6-3, could not be told apart with the 87-base-pair reads, so those segments were excluded. A further reported finding was that TCR beta sequences accurately predicted the HLA-A and HLA-B alleles for most subjects in the first cohort. It was suggested by the authors that the approach could potentially be generalized to other disease states and immunological phenotypes. In a later genetic analysis, a missense DCLRE1C variant was associated with V-gene and J-gene trimming of TCR beta chains, and the association was replicated in an independent cohort. Sequencing depth was assumed to be roughly uniform across donors in the presence/absence analyses, though that assumption may not hold. When HLA alleles, especially DR and DQ, strongly co-occurred, attributing TCR associations to individual alleles was difficult. A later analysis found that HLA-associated TCR beta chains were more clonally expanded and had lower generation probabilities than equally common non-associated chains. For the cohort, immune exposure information was limited to CMV serostatus. The classifier was reported to diagnose cytomegalovirus status with high specificity and sensitivity in both the original and validation cohorts. Specific HLA alleles were associated with over 15,000 TCR beta sequences at a false discovery rate of 0.05 in a later analysis. HLA typing was unavailable for some donors at each locus, so association tests used only the typed subset. A later genetic analysis reported fewer N-insertions in productive TCRs among donors in an Asian-associated ancestry cluster than the roughly 720-donor mean. In a later analysis, most CMV-associated TCR beta chains were found to appear HLA-restricted, with HLA associations seemingly driven largely by CMV exposure. In a later analysis, TCR association rates were found to vary across HLA loci, with the most associated TCRs seen for DRB1 alleles and the fewest for HLA-C alleles. In an earlier analysis of approximately 590 of the donors, most TCR beta V segments were observed in productive rearrangements about 87% or about 30% of the time, broadly matching IMGT annotations. Most TCR sequences were seen in very few donors, while some public TCRs were found in many individuals. A group of highly shared sequence variants was considered likely to be a technical artifact of the sequencing pipeline. The cohort was sequenced for TCR beta chains only, and without alpha or paired-chain data the features that could be detected were limited. A few of the identified cytomegalovirus-associated TCR beta chains were confirmed in vitro to be specific for cytomegalovirus antigens. Because counts were too low, about 17 rarely observed V segments, including chromosome 9 orphons, were excluded from the earlier analysis of fewer than 650 of the donors. A total of some 180 TCR beta chains were listed by the study as associated with cytomegalovirus. Correlated functional status among segregating V segments might reflect linkage disequilibrium, but an unknown experimental factor could not be ruled out.

The rearrangement joined TRBV30 to TRBJ1-2; the D segment cannot be called with confidence. Input material: PBMCs. The clonotype was recovered from a boy aged 5 to 17 in good health and CMV-seronegative. For the CDR3, the sequence is CAWGGSTLDYGYTF. The bases read TGTGCCTGGGGTGGGTCTACTTTAGACTATGGCTACACCTTC.